This T cell receptor beta chain derives from a study of PD-L1 blockade in urothelial cancer. At the level of the study: Bladder-origin urothelial cancer in males covered about 90% of the 29 patients. Analyzed time points were 3 weeks (second dose) and 6 weeks after therapy began.

This clone has just one count. The CDR3 covers 19 residues. The V and J ends lost 5 bases and 0 bases, in that order; junction bases with no gene match: 12. Germline lookup yields CDR1 MNHEY and CDR2 SMNVEV (reference sequence). Time point of the sample: pretreatment peripheral blood. Enrolled patients showed locally advanced or metastatic urothelial carcinoma. TCRdb's copy holds only in-frame clones and misses some; the assay was immunoSEQ multiplex PCR. The sample has approximately 79,000 clones, about 82% seen once. Sequenced here: PBMCs, sampled around atezolizumab (anti-PD-L1) treatment. This clonotype was sampled from a man aged 40-55 years with urothelial cancer. The chain links TRBV27 to TRBJ2-7; 14 nucleotides agree with TRBD2. The CDR3 DNA reads as TGTGCCAGCAGTCCCAGGACTAGCGGGAGGCCCGTATACTCCTACGAGCAGTACTTC. Amino acids: CASSPRTSGRPVYSYEQYF.